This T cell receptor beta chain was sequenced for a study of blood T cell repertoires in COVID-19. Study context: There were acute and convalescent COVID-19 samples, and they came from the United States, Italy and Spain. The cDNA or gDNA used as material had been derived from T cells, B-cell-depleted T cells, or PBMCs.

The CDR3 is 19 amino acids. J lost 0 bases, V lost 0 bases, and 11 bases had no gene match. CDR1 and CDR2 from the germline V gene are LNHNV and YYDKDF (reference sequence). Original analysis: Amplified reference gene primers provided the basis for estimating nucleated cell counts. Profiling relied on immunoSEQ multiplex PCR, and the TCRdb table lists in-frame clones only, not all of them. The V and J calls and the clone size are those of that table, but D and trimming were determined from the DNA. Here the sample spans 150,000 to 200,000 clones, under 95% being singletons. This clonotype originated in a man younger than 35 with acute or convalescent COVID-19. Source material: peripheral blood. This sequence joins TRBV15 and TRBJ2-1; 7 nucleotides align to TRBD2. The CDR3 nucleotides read TGTGCCACCAGCAGAGATCTGGCTAGCGGTTTAAGCTCCTACAATGAGCAGTTCTTC. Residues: CATSRDLASGLSSYNEQFF.